This T cell receptor beta chain was identified during a study of cytomegalovirus exposure and HLA in healthy donors. General observations from the study: Sequencing had likely introduced a cluster of highly shared sequence variants as an artifact.

The PCR ran on 60 Vbeta and 13 Jbeta primers. Original processing notes: There were 80 million or so unique TCR beta chains by a later count, and about 12 million of them were shared. The repertoire was sequenced with immunoSEQ multiplex PCR; TCRdb's copy has only in-frame clones and lacks some. The V and J calls and the clone size are those of that table, but D and trimming were determined from the DNA. Found here are tens of thousands of clones, approximately 72% of them singletons; the top ten hold about 7.4%. As to this clone: Its antigen is not known.

Trimming took 3 bases from V and 2 from J, leaving 22 bases between them. The CDR3 is made up of 19 amino acids. The germline V gene has CDR1 MDHEN and CDR2 SYDVKM. The TCR originated in a woman younger than 45 in good health and CMV-seropositive. The sequenced sample was PBMCs. The chain carries TRBV28 and TRBJ2-2; D may be TRBD1 (6 bases). CDR3 sequence reads: CASSFSLGAMTPNTGELFF. CDR3 bases: TGTGCCAGCAGTTTTTCTTTGGGGGCCATGACCCCTAACACCGGGGAGCTGTTTTTT.